The sequence of this T cell receptor (beta chain) was determined in a study of shared clonotypes between healthy human individuals (dated by TCRdb to 2019 to 2021). Regarding the research as a whole: Two women and three men aged 18 to 49 years were included in the cohort. To estimate repertoire size and how much clonotypes are shared between individuals, the study performed deep sequencing of blood TCR repertoires from about five healthy adults. Libraries were prepared and TCR repertoires were sequenced by different laboratories using diverse techniques, in order to increase sequencing depth and limit assay-specific biases. Per donor, leukapheresis produced somewhere between about 0.94 and 8.9 billion PBMCs. Findings and caveats that apply to the study as a whole: Sampling was restricted to blood, and TCR repertoires in tissue are likely to differ from TCR repertoires in blood. Because the study included a small number of donors, the genetic and exposure-history diversity represented was limited. Pairwise subsampling led to the expectation that sequencing depth would affect the degree of clonotype sharing among donors.

Donors were healthy HIV-negative adults with no recently reported acute infections or vaccinations. Every donor was a Caucasian adult residing in Nashville, Tennessee, USA. For unsorted samples, tens of millions of PBMCs were counted, and genomic DNA was extracted using the QIAamp DNA Blood Mini kit. After blood collection by leukapheresis, PBMCs were isolated using Ficoll-Histopaque density gradient centrifugation and then cryopreserved in the vapor phase of liquid nitrogen. Using the deep immunoSEQ assay, TCR CDR3 regions were amplified from genomic DNA by multiplex PCR. Genomic DNA extracted from each cell subset was distributed evenly over all wells of several immunoSEQ 96-well plates, and each plate served as one replicate. For unsorted PBMC, 250 to 300 ng genomic DNA, equal to tens of thousands of T cell genomes, was loaded into each replicate PCR. Genomic DNA from unsorted PBMC was sequenced over ten immunoSEQ deep assay plates. The purified libraries were quantified using a Qubit 3.0 fluorometer, sized with a Bioanalyzer 2100, and then quantified again using the KAPA Library Quantification kit. Every immunoSEQ 96-well plate was sequenced on a separate single-read 150-cycle Illumina NextSeq 550 flow cell. The authors processed their data as follows. The immunoSEQ output contained only junctional sequences without quality scores, so filtering could not match that applied to full-length reads. Sequences were annotated with PyIR, a Python wrapper for IgBLAST v1.9, and V/J genes and CDR3 were assigned using IMGT germline references. Reads were removed for weak V/J assignments (E-value above 1e-6), missing CDR3, stop codons, out-of-frame junctions, or ambiguous translated residues. V3J clonotypes were defined as sequences sharing the same inferred V gene, J gene, and CDR3 amino acid sequence. To compute the percentage overlap between repertoires, the number of shared unique clonotypes was divided by the size of the smaller repertoire. Repertoire richness was assessed with RTK rarefaction, the Chao1 estimator, and Recon v2.1 estimates of unobserved clonotypes. Imported from immuneACCESS, the table was reduced by TCRdb to in-frame sequences with V and J called. These copies leave out some clones; in studies compared against another copy, an unresolved V gene accounts for under half, and the cause of the remainder is not known. D and trimming come from the DNA, and the V and J calls and clone size come from that table. Present in this sample are 520,000 or so clones, 75% to 85% of which were seen just once. The top ten clones comprise over 10% of the sample.

As regards this clone: Its binding antigen is unknown. Base qualities were left out, and no much larger clone turns up one base away.

The junction shows trimming of 2 bases on V and 9 bases on J, plus 8 bases between the germline ends. The CDR3 starts with the cysteine, ends with the phenylalanine, and has 12 residues. Only the CDR3 DNA is retained, 36 bases long and in frame from the first base. From the germline V gene (reference sequence), CDR1 is LNHNV and CDR2 is YYDKDF. The receptor was derived from a woman aged 40 to 49 in good health. Some clones in this sample may be carry-over from other donors' samples. Source material: PBMCs. This receptor chain uses TRBV15 and TRBJ2-1; TRBD2 is a possible D gene, resting on 5 matching bases. The CDR3 protein sequence reads: CATSRIRGEQFF. The DNA is as follows: TGTGCCACCAGCAGAATCCGGGGTGAGCAGTTCTTC.